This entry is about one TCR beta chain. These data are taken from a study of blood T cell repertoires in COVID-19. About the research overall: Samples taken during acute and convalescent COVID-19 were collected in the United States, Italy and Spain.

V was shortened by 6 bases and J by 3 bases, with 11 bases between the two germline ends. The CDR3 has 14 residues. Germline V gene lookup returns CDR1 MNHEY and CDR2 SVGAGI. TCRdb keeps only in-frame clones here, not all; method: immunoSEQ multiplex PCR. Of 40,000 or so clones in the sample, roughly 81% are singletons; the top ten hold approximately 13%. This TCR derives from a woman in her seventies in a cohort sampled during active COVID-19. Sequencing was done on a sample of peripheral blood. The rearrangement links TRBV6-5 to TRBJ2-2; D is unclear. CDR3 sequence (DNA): TGTGCCAGCAGAGCCGACACTTACACCGGGGAGCTGTTTTTT. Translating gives CASRADTYTGELFF.